This T cell receptor (beta chain) was retrieved from a study of T cell repertoires in ileal Crohn's disease. Study-level background: The M6 sample came from neoterminal ileum during colonoscopy after surgery.

Indicated time point: neoterminal ileum biopsy at postoperative endoscopy, about 6 months after surgery. Method: immunoSEQ multiplex PCR; TCRdb's copy keeps in-frame clones and lacks some. In the table there are more than 50,000 clones, around nine tenths of which are singletons. CDR1 and CDR2 from the germline V gene are SGHNT and YYREEE (reference sequence). There are 12 residues in the CDR3. J was trimmed by 8 bases and V by 4 bases; bases with no gene match: 5. This chain joins TRBV5-4 and TRBJ1-2; 7 bases fit TRBD1. Sequencing was carried out using ileal tissue. The origin of this receptor is an adult with Crohn's disease. As DNA, the CDR3 is TGTGCCAGCAGCCAGGACAGGCGCGGCTACACCTTC. Its translation: CASSQDRRGYTF.